This T cell receptor (beta chain) was found in a study of cytomegalovirus exposure and HLA in healthy donors. Study observations and caveats: Listed as cytomegalovirus-associated were 150 to 200 TCR beta chains.

It was with 60 Vbeta and 13 Jbeta primers that the PCR ran. Method: immunoSEQ multiplex PCR; TCRdb's copy keeps in-frame clones and lacks some. The table lists over 120,000 clones, around 72% of them singletons, with roughly 4.5% in the top ten. Turning to this clone: Its antigen is as yet unknown. Germline and junction disagree at one end, which may indicate a read error. Other nucleotide sequences in the sample specify the same CDR3.

Germline lookup yields CDR1 SEHNR and CDR2 FQNEAQ (reference sequence). The CDR3 runs 16 residues. The sequencing sample was made of PBMCs. The sequence derives from a young man in good health and CMV-seropositive. The V gene is TRBV7-9, the J gene TRBJ1-6; 7 positions agree with TRBD1. The CDR3, as DNA: TGTGCCAGCAGCACAGGGACAGCCCCGGTGGATTCGCCCCTCCACTTT. Its translation: CASSTGTAPVDSPLHF.